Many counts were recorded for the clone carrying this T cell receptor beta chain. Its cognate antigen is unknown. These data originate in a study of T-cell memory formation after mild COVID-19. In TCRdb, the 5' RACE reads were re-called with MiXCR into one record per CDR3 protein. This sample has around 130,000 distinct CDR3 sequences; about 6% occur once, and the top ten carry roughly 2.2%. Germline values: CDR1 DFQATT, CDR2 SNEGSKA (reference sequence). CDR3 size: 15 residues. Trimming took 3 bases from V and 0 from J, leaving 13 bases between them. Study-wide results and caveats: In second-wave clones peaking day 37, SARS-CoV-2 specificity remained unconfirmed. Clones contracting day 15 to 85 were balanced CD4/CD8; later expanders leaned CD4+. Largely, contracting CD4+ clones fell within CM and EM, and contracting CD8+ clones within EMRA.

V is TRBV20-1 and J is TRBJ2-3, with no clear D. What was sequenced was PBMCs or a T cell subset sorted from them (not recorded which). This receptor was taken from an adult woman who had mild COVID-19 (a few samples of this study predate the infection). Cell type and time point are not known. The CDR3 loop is CSARGLASSTDTQYF. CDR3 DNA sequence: TGCAGTGCTAGGGGCCTGGCGTCTAGCACAGATACGCAGTATTTT.